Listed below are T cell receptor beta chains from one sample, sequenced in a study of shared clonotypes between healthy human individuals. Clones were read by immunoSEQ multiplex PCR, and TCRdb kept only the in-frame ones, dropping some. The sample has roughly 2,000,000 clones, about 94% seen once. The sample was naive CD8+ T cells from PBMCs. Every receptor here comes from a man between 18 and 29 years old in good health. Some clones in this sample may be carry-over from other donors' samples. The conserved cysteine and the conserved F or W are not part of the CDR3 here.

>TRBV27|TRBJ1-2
ASSVAGRGYT
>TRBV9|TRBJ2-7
ASSVDGRDVSYEQY
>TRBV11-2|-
ASSYPGAVFSYEQY
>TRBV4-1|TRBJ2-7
ASSHTGLAYEQY
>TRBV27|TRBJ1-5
ASSLNRATNQPQH
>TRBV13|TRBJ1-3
ASSLRGTRNTIY
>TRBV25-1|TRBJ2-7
ASSRMGGAYEQY
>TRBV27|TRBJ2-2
ASSLGPGTTGELF
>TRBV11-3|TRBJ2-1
ASSSRLAGYEQF
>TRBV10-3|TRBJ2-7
AISESPTLTAYEQY
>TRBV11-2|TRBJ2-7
ASSLGTSGREAYEQY
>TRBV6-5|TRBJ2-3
ASSSGDTQY
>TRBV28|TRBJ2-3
ASSPTALTDTQY
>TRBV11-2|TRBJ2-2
ASSLPGQGPNTGELF
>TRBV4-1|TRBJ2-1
ASSQRDRAFYNEQF
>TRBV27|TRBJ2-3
ASSETGGADTQY
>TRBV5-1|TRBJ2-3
ASSSLPGDLGGQY
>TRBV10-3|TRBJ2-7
AIRKFTGEDYEQY
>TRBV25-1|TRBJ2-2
ASSGKGGKGTGELF
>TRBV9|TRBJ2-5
ASSVGLQGARETQY
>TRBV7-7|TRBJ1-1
ASSLARGTEAF
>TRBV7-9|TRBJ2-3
ASSSSLAGGRTDTQY
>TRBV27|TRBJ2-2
ASSPSGTGELF
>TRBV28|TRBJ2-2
ASSLGGGPPGTGVGTGELF
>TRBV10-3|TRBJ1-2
AISEIGGQGIPILSYT
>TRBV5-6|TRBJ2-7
ASSLGQQSSSYEQY
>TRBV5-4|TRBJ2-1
ASSFNYNEQF
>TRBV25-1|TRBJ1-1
ASSGFLDGNTEAF
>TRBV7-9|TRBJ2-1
ASSPLGVSSYNEQF
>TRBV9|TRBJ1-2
ASSVAAGQGVPYGYGYT
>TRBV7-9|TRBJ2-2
ASLRANTGELF
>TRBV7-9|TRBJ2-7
ASSTSGGDTPYEQY
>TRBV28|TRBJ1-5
ASGLARDRGMSNQPQH
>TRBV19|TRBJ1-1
ASSEGKRTEAF
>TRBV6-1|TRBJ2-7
ASSFFKADYEQY
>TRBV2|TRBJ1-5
ASSDQGYSNQPQH
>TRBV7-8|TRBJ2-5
ASSTGPGLRETQY
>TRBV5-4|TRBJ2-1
ASTRNKGASSGSNEQF
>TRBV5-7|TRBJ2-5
ASSSSRPGEGETQY
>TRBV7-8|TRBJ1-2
ASSLTSARGKVYGYT
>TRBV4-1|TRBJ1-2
ASSQGARGYT
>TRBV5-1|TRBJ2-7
ASSFLGGTVEQY
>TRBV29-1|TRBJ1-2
SVEDPARDRVGYGYT
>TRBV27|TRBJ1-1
ASSFDSRQGLNTEAF
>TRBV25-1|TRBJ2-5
ASSERRLQETQY
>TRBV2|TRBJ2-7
ASRGTHRTYEQY
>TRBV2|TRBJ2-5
ASSAFASGSSLYQETQY
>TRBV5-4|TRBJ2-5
ASSLGLAPETQY
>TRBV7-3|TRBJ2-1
ASSPGQGAWNEQF
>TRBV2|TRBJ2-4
ASSGTSGTKNIQY
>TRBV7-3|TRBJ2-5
ASSLTSGRLGETQY
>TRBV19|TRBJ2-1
ASSIMQGNEQF
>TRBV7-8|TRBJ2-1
ASSLVISGRNNEQF
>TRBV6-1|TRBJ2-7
ASSEGGGHTYEQY
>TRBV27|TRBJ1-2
ASSLRQNYGYT
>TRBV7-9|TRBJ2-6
ASSLEPISGANVLT
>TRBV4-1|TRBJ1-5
ASSQDGKSNQPQH
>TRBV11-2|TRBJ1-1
ASSFPGIGTEAF
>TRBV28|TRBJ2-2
ASSTEWIGTGGRVAGELF
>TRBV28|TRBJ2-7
ASSLEPGVGYEQY